This T cell receptor (beta chain) is drawn from a study of T cell changes during pregnancy in multiple sclerosis. Sequencing used immunoSEQ multiplex PCR; TCRdb keeps in-frame clones, though not all of them. The repertoire consists of fewer than 90,000 clones, with roughly 94% occurring once and the leading ten covering 1.5% to 2%. The CDR3 totals 17 residues. Trimming at V came to 3 bases and at J to 0 bases, leaving 5 bases not matched to a gene. Germline loops: CDR1 SGHAT, CDR2 FQNNGV. This clonotype originated in a female donor in good health, enrolled as a control in a pregnancy study. This specimen was peripheral blood, taken after pregnancy. V usage is TRBV11-2 and J usage is TRBJ2-5; 12 nucleotides align to TRBD1. CDR3 loop: CASSFPGQGANQETQYF. The CDR3 DNA reads as TGTGCCAGCAGCTTTCCGGGACAGGGGGCCAACCAAGAGACCCAGTACTTC.